In this sample, the clone carrying this T cell receptor beta chain turned up a few times. Healthy Caucasian individuals from Russia aged about 6 to 90 served as donors. Using a J-beta primer mix together with a sample-barcoded 5' primer, a second PCR was run for 7 to 11 cycles. Using its own MiXCR run on the 5' RACE reads, TCRdb lists one record per CDR3 protein. This table has under 700,000 distinct CDR3 sequences, under 30% appearing once. The data were obtained in a study of blood T cells in healthy people across ages. Germline CDR1 and CDR2: LGHDT and YNNKEL (reference sequence). The CDR3 extends over 12 amino acids. The same data also went into a second study, on T cells of mothers and their children. Turning to that study: The second PCR used the M1S primer, and this primer added sample barcodes and 2-4 random nucleotides.

This clonotype was sampled from a boy aged 5-17 years in good health. The sample consisted of blood. This rearrangement joins TRBV3-1 to TRBJ2-5; a possible D gene is TRBD2 (6 bases). The DNA end is more similar to TRBJ2-7, so the J call may be wrong. The CDR3 DNA sequence: TGTGCCAGCGGTAGCGGTCTCTACGAGCAGTACTTC. This sequence encodes CASGSGLYEQYF.